This record covers a single T cell receptor beta chain. The target antigen is unknown. These data come from a study of identifying expanded T cells in peripheral blood. Overall study results and limits: Over approximately two and four weeks, about 17 and 20 clones changed, versus around 1.3 between replicates. Approximately 2-week clone count variance significantly increased as total template count grew.

The data were produced by immunoSEQ multiplex PCR, yet TCRdb's version contains in-frame clones alone and is incomplete. The sample lists more than 75,000 clones; about nine tenths were seen once. Germline CDR1 and CDR2: SGHRS and YFSETQ. The CDR3 covers 14 residues. The ends lost 4 bases at V and 5 bases at J; junction bases unmatched: 6. Healthy donors had no documented immune events, such as infections, while sampled. This chain connects TRBV5-1 to TRBJ1-5, with TRBD1 identical over 7 bases. Sequencing was done on a sample of blood. The TCR was taken from a person between 18 and 75 years old in good health. The CDR3 region has the DNA TGCGCCAGCAGCCCAGGACAGGTTGATCAGCCCCAGCATTTT. Protein sequence: CASSPGQVDQPQHF.